This TCR beta chain appears in the sequencing data of a study of T cell responses to AZD1222 COVID-19 vaccine. Study outcomes and limitations: With dominance at 160-218 and 743-854, vaccine-associated CD4 TCRs spanned spike. It should be noted that donors were predominantly white British and more often female, and clonal diversity was possibly underestimated. Unmutated regions of variants are reportedly targeted by nearly half of spike-specific TCRs.

Sequencing was performed with immunoSEQ multiplex PCR; in TCRdb, only in-frame clones are kept and a portion is missing. This table holds 45,000 to 60,000 clones, around three quarters found once. Turning to this clone: The antigen remains undetermined.

CDR1 MNHEY and CDR2 SVGAGI come from the germline V gene. V was clipped by 6 bases and J by 4 bases, with 4 bases between them. This CDR3 has 12 residues. The receptor was isolated from an adult in good health. The chain links TRBV6-5 to TRBJ2-6; no definite D call. The sequenced sample was peripheral blood, obtained on day 0 of AZD1222 vaccination. The CDR3 nucleotides read TGTGCCAGCAGCCCAGGGGCCAACGTCCTGACTTTC. Its translation is CASSPGANVLTF.